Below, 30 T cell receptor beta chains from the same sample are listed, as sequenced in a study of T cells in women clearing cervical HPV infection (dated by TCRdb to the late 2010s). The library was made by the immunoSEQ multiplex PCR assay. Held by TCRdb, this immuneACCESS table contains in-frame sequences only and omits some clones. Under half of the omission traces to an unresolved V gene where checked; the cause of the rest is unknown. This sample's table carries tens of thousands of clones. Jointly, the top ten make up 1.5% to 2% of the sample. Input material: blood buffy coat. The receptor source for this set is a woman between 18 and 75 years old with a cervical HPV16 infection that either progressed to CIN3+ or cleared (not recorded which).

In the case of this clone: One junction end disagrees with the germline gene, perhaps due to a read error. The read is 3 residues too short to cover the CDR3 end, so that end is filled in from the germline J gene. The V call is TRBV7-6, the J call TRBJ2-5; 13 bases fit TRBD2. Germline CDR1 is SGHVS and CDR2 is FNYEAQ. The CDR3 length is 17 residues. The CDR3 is CASGLGSGTSGKETQYF. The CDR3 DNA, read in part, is TGTGCCAGCGGCTTAGGCTCCGGGACTAGCGGGAAGGAGACC.

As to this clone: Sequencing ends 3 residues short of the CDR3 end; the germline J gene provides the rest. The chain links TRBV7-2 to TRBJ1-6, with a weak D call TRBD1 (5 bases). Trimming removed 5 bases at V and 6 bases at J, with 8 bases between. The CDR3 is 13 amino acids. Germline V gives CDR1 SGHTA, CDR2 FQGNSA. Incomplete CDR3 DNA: TGTGCCAGCAGCGGAAGGGGTAATTCACCC. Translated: CASSGRGNSP. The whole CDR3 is CASSGRGNSPLHF.

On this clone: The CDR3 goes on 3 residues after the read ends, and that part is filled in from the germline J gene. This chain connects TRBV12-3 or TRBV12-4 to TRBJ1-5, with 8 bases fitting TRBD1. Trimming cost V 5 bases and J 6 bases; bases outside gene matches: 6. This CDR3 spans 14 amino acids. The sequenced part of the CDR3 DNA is TGTGCCAGCAGTGCCACGGACAGGGTTCAGCCC. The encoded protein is CASSATDRVQP. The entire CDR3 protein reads CASSATDRVQPQHF.

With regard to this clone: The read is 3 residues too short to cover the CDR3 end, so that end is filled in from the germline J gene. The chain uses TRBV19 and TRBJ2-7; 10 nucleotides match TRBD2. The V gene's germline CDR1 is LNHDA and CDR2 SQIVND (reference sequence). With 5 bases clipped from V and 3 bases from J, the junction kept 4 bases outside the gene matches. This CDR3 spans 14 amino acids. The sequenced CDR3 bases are TGTGCCAGTAGTCCGGTAGCGGGAGGCTACGAG. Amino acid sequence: CASSPVAGGYE. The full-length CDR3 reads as CASSPVAGGYEQYF.

The CDR3 reads CASSLDSGGRYEQYF. The part of the CDR3 DNA that was read is TGTGCCAGCAGCTTAGATAGCGGGGGCAGATACGAG. This sequence joins TRBV7-8 and TRBJ2-7, with 9 bases lining up with TRBD2. The read finishes 3 residues shy of the CDR3 end, and the germline J gene is used to complete it. Germline V gene lookup returns CDR1 SGHVS and CDR2 FQNEAQ. The CDR3 extends over 15 amino acids. V gave up 1 base and J gave up 4 bases; unmatched junction bases: 5.

CDR3 protein: CASSLAESSGIGNEQFF. CDR3 bases read: TGTGCCAGCAGCTTAGCTGAATCTAGCGGGATAGGCAATGAG. The gene calls are TRBV7-2 and TRBJ2-1; 9 nucleotides agree with TRBD2. The read terminates 3 residues before the CDR3 end, so the remaining end is supplied by the germline J gene. Trimming at V came to 0 bases and at J to 6 bases, leaving 9 bases not matched to a gene. Germline loops: CDR1 SGHTA, CDR2 FQGNSA. The CDR3 contains 17 residues.

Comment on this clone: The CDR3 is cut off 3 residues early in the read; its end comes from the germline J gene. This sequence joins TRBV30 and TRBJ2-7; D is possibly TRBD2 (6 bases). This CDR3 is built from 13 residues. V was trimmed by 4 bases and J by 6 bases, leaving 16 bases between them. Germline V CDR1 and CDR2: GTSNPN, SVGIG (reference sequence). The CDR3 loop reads CAWTLRLDSEQYF. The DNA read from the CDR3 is TGTGCCTGGACCCTTAGACTAGATTCCGAG.

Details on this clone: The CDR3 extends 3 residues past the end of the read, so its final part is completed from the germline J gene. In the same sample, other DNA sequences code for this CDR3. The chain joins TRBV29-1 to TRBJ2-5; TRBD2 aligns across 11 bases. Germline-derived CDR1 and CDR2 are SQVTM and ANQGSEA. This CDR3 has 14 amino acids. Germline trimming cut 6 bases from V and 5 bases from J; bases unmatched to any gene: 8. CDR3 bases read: TGCAGCGTGGTATTAGCGGGAGGGCGGGAGACC. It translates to CSVVLAGGRET. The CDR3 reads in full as CSVVLAGGRETQYF.

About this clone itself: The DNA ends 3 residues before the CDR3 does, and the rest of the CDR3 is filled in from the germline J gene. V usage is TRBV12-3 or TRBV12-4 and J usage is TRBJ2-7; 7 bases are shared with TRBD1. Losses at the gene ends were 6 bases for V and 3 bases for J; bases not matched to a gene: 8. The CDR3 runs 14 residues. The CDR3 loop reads CASSPGQDYYEQYF. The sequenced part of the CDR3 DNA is TGTGCCAGCAGCCCCGGACAGGATTACTACGAG.

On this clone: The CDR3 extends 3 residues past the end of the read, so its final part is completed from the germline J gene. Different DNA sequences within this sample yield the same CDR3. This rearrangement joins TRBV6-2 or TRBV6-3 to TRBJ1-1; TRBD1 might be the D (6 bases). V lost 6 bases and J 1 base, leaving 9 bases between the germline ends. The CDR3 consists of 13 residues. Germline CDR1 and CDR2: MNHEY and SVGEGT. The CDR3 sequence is CASSPGQNTEAFF. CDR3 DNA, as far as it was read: TGTGCCAGCAGCCCGGGACAGAACACTGAA.

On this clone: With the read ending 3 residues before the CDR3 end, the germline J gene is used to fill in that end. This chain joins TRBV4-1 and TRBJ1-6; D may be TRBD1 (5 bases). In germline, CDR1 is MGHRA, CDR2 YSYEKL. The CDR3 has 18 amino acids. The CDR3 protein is CASSQVGGGSNKRGALHF. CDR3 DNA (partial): TGCGCCAGCAGCCAAGTTGGAGGTGGGTCAAACAAGAGAGGGGCC.

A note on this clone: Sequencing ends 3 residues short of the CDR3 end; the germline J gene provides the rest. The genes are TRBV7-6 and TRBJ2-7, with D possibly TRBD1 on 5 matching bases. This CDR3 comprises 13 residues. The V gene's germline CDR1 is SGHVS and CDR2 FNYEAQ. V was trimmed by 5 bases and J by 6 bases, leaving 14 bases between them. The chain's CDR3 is CASSATSGSEQYF. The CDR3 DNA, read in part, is TGTGCCAGCAGCGCCACCTCAGGGTCCGAG.

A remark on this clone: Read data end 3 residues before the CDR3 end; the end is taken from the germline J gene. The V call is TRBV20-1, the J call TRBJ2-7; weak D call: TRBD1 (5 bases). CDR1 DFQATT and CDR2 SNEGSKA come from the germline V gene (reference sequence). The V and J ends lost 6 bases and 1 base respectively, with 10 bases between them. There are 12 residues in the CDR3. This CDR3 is CSAGRGSYEQYF. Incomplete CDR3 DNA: TGCAGTGCGGGTAGGGGTTCCTACGAG.

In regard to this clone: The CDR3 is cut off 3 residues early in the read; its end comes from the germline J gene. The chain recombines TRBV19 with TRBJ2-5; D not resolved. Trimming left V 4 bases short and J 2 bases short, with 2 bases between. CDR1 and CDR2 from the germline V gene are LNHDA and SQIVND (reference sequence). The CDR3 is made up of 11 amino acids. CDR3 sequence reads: CASSTQETQYF. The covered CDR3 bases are TGTGCCAGTAGTACACAAGAGACC.

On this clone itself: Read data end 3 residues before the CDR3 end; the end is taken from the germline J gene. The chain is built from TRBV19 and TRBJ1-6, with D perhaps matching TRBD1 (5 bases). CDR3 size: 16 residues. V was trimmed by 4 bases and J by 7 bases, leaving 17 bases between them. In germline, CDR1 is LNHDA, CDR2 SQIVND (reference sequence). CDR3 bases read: TGTGCCAGTAGTAACCCCAGACAGTTCTTCAATTCACCC. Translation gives CASSNPRQFFNSP. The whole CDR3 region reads CASSNPRQFFNSPLHF.

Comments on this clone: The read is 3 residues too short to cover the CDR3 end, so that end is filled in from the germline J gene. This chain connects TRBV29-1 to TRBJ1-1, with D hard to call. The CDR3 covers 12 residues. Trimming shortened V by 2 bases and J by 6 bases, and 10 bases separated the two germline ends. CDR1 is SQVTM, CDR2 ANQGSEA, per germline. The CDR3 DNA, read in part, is TGCAGCGTTGAAATCCTTCCCCCTGAA. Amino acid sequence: CSVEILPPE. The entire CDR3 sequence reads CSVEILPPEAFF.

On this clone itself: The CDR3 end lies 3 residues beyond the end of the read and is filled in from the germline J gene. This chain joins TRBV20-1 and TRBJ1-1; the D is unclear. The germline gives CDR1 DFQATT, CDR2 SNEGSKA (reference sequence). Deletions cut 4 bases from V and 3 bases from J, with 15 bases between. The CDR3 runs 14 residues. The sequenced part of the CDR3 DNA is TGCAGTGCTATCGGCTCTCGGAGGGACACTGAA. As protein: CSAIGSRRDTE. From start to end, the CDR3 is CSAIGSRRDTEAFF.

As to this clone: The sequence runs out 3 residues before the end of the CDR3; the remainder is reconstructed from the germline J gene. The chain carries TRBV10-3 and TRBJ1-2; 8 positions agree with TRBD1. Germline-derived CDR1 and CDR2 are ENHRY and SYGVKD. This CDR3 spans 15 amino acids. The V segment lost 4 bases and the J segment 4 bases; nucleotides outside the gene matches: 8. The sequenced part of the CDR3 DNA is TGTGCCATCAGTGTTGAGGACAGGGCTGGCTATGGC. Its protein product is CAISVEDRAGYG. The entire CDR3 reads CAISVEDRAGYGYTF.

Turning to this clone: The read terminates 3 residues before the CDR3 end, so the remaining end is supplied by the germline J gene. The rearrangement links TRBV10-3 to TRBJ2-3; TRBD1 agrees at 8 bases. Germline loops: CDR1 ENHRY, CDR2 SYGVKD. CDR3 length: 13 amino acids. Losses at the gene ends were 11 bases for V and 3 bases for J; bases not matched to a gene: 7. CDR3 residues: CALQGARTDTQYF. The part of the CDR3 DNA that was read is TGTGCCTTGCAGGGGGCGAGGACAGATACG.

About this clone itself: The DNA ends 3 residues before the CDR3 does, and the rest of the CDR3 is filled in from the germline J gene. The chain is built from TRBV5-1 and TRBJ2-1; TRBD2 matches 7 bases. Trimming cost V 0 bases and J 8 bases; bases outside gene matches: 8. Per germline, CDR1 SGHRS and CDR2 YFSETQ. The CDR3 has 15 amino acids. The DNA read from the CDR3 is TGCGCCAGCAGCTTGGCCGCGGGAGTGGGATATGAG. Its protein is CASSLAAGVGYE. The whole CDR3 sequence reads CASSLAAGVGYEQFF.

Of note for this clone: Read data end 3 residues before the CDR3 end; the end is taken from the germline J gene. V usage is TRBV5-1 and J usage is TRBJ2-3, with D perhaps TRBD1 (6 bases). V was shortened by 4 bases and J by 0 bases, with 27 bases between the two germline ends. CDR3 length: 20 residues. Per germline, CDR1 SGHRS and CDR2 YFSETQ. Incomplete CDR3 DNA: TGCGCCAGCAGCGCACCTTTCCGAACAGGGCGTCTTCCTAGCACAGATACG. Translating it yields CASSAPFRTGRLPSTDT. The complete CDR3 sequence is CASSAPFRTGRLPSTDTQYF.

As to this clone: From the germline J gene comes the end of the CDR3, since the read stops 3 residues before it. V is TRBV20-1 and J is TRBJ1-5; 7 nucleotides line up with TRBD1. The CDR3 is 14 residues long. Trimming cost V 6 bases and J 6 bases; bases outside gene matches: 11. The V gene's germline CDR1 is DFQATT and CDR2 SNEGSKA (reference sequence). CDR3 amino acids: CSASTGMPSQPQHF. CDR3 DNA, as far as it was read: TGCAGTGCCTCGACAGGGATGCCGAGTCAGCCC.

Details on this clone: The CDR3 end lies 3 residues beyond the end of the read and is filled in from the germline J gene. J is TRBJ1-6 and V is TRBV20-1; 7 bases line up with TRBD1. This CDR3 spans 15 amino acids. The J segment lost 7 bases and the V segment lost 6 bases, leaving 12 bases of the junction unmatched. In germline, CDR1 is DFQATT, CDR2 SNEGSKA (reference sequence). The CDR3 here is CSAEPGGQKNSPLHF. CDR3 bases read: TGCAGTGCCGAGCCCGGGGGACAGAAGAATTCACCC.

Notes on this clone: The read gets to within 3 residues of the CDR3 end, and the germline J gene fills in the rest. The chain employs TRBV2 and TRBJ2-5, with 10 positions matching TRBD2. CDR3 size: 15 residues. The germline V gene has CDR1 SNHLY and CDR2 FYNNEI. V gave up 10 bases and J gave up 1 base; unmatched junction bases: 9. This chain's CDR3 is CAIKESGRAQETQYF. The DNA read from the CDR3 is TGTGCCATTAAGGAGAGCGGGAGGGCCCAAGAGACC.

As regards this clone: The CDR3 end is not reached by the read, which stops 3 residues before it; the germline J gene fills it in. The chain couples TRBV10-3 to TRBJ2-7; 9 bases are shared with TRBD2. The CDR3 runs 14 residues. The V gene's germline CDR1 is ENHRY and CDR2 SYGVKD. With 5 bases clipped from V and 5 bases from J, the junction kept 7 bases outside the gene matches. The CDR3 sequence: CAISTLAGADEQYF. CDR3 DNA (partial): TGTGCCATCAGTACCTTAGCGGGAGCGGACGAG.

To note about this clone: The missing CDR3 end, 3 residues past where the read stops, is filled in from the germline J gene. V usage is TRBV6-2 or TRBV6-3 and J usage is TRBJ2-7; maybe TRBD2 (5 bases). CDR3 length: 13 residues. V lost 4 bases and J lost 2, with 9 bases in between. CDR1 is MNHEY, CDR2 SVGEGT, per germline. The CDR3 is CASSLGLTYEQYF. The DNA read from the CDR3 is TGTGCCAGCAGTTTAGGACTTACCTACGAG.

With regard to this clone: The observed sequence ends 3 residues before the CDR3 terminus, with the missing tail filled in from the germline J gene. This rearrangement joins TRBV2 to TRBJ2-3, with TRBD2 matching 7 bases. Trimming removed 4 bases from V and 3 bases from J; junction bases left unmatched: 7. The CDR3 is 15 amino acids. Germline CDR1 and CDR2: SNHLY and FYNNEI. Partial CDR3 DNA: TGTGCCAGCAGTGCAGGACTAGGAGAGACAGATACG. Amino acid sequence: CASSAGLGETDT. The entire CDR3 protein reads CASSAGLGETDTQYF.

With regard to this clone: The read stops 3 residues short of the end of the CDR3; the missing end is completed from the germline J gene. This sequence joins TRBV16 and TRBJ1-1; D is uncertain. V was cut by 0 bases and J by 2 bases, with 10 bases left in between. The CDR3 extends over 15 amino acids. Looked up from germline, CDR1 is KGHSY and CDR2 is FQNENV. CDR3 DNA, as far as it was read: TGTGCCAGCAGCCAATCGGCGGGATCCAACACTGAA. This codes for CASSQSAGSNTE. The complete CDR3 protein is CASSQSAGSNTEAFF.

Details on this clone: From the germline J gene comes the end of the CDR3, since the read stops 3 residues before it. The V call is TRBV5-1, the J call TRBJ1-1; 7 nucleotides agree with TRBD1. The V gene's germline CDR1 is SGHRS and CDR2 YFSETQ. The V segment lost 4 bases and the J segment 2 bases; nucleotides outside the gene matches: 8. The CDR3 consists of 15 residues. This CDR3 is CASSGWDRKNTEAFF. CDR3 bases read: TGCGCCAGCAGCGGATGGGACAGAAAAAACACTGAA.

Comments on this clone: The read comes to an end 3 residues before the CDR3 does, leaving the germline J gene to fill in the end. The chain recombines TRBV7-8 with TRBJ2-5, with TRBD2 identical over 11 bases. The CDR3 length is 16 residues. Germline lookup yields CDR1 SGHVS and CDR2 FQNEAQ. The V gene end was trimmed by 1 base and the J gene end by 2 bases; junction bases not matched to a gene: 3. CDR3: CASSLVVAGGQETQYF. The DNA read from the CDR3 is TGTGCCAGCAGCTTAGTCGTAGCGGGGGGGCAAGAGACC.